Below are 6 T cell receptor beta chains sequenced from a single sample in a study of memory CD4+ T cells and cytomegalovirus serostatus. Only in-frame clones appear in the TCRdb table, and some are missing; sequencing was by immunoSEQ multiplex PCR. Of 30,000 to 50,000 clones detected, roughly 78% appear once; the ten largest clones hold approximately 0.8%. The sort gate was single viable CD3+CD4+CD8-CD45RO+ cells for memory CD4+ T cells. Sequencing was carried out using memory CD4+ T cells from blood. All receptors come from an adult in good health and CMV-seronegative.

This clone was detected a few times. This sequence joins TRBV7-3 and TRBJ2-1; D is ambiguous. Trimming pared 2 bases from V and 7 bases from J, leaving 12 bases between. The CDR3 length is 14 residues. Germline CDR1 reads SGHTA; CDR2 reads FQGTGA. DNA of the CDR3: TGTGCCAGCAGCTTACTGGGCCGGATGAATGAGCAGTTCTTC. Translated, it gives CASSLLGRMNEQFF.

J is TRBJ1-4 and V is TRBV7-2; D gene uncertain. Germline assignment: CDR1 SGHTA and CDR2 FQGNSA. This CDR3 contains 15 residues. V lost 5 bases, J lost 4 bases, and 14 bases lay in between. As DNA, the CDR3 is TGTGCCAGCAGCCTCGGACGGATCAGTAATGAAAAACTGTTTTTT. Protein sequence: CASSLGRISNEKLFF.

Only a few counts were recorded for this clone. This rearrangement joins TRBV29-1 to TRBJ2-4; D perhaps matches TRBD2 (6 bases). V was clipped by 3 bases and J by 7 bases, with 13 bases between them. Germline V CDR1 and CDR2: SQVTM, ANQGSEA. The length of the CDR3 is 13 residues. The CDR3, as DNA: TGCAGCGTTGACTTGGGCGGGAAGAACATTCAGTACTTC. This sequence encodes CSVDLGGKNIQYF. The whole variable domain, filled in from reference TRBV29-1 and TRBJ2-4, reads SAVISQKPSRDICQRGTSLTIQCQVDSQVTMMFWYRQQPGQSLTLIATANQGSEATYESGFVIDKFPISRPNLTFSTLTVSNMSPEDSSIYLCSVDLGGKNIQYFGAGTRLSVL.

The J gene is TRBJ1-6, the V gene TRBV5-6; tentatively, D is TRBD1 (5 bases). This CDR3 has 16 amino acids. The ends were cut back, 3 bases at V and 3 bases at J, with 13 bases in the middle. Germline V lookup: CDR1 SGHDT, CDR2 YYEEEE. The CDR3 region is CASSSSGFIYNSPLHF. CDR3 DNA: TGTGCCAGCAGCTCATCAGGGTTTATCTATAATTCACCCCTCCACTTT.

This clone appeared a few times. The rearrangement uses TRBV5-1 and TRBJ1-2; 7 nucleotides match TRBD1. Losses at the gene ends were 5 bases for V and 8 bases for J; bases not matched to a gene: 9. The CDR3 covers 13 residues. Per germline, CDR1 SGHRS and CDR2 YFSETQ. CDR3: CASSPGTEHGYTF. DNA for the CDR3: TGCGCCAGCAGTCCCGGGACAGAGCACGGCTACACCTTC.

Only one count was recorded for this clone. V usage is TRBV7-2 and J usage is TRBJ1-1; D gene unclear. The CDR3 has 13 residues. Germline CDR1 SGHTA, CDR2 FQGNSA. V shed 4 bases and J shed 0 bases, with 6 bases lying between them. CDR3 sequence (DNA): TGTGCCAGCAGCTACCGACTGAACACTGAAGCTTTCTTT. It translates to CASSYRLNTEAFF.